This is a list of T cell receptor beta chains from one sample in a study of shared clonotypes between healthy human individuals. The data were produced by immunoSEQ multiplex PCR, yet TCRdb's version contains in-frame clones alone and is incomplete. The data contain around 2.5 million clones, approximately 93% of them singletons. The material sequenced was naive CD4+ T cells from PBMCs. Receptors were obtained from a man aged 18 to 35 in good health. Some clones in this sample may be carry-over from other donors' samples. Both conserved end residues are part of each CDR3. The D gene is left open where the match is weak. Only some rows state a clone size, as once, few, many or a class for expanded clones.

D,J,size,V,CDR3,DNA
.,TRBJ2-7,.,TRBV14,CASSQEGRWQGGFLQHF,TGTGCCAGCAGCCAAGAGGGTAGATGGCAGGGGGGATTCTTACAACACTTC
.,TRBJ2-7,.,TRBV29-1,CSAMTRSGSYEQYF,TGCAGCGCGATGACCCGCAGCGGCTCCTACGAGCAGTACTTC
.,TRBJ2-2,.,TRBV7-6,CASSQPGRNTGELFF,TGTGCCAGCAGCCAACCAGGCAGGAACACCGGGGAGCTGTTTTTT
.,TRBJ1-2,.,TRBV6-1,CASSEETGYGYTF,TGTGCCAGCAGTGAAGAAACGGGATATGGCTACACCTTC
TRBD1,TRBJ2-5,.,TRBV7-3,CASSSTGYETQYF,TGTGCCAGCAGCTCGACAGGGTACGAGACCCAGTACTTC
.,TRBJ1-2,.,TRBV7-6,CASSLGAGDGYTF,TGTGCCAGCAGCCTTGGGGCAGGGGATGGCTACACCTTC
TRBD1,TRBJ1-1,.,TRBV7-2,CASRDRINTEAFF,TGTGCCAGCAGGGACAGGATAAACACTGAAGCTTTCTTT
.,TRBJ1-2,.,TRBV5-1,CASSFRRADYGYTF,TGCGCCAGCAGCTTCAGGAGGGCGGACTATGGCTACACCTTC
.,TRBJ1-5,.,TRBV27,CASRSSNQPQHF,TGTGCCAGCAGGTCTAGCAATCAGCCCCAGCATTTT
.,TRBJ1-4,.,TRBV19,CASSIGSGAVVTNEKLFF,TGTGCCAGTAGTATTGGATCAGGGGCTGTTGTAACTAATGAAAAACTGTTTTTT
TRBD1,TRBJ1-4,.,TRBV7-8,CASSLRDRGGVSNEKLFF,TGTGCCAGCAGCTTACGGGACAGAGGGGGGGTTTCTAATGAAAAACTGTTTTTT
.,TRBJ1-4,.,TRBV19,CASRDTLFATNEKLFF,TGTGCCAGCCGGGACACCCTTTTTGCAACTAATGAAAAACTGTTTTTT
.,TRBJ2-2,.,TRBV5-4,CASSLGSGSLNTGELFF,TGTGCCAGCAGCTTGGGATCCGGGAGCCTGAACACCGGGGAGCTGTTTTTT
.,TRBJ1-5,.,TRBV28,CASRSGSGHQPQHF,TGTGCCAGCAGGTCGGGGTCGGGTCATCAGCCCCAGCATTTT
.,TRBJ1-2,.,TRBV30,CAWSVNRAANYGYTF,TGTGCCTGGAGTGTAAACAGAGCCGCTAACTATGGCTACACCTTC
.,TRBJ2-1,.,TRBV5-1,CASSSALDRYNEQFF,TGCGCCAGCAGCTCAGCCCTCGACAGGTACAATGAGCAGTTCTTC
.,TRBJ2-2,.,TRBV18,CASSPQKDRNTGELFF,TGTGCCAGCTCACCACAGAAGGACAGGAACACCGGGGAGCTGTTTTTT
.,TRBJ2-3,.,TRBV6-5,CASSGGLGDTQYF,TGTGCCAGCAGTGGAGGACTTGGCGATACGCAGTATTTT
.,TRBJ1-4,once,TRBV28,CASSSGSTNEKLFF,TGTGCCAGCAGCTCAGGCTCAACTAATGAAAAACTGTTTTTT
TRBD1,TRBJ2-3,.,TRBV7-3,CASSLMGQGRDTQYF,TGTGCCAGCAGCTTAATGGGACAGGGGCGCGATACGCAGTATTTT
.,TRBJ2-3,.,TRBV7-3,CASSLDPWDTQYF,TGTGCCAGCAGCTTAGACCCCTGGGATACGCAGTATTTT
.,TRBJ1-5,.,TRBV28,CASSLPGSRNQPQHF,TGTGCCAGCAGTTTACCAGGGAGCCGCAATCAGCCCCAGCATTTT
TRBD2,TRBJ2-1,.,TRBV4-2,CASSRGLAGREQFF,TGTGCCAGCAGCCGTGGACTAGCGGGAAGGGAGCAGTTCTTC
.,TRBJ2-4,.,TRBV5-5,CASSLAGITLAKNIQYF,TGTGCCAGCAGCTTGGCCGGAATCACACTAGCCAAAAACATTCAGTACTTC
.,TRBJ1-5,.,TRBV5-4,CASSPGGEGQPQHF,TGTGCCAGCAGCCCGGGCGGGGAAGGTCAGCCCCAGCATTTT
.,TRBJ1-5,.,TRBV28,CASSLRQGHQPQHF,TGTGCCAGCAGTTTACGCCAGGGACATCAGCCCCAGCATTTT
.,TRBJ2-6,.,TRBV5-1,CASTRGRSSGANVLTF,TGCGCCAGCACTCGGGGGAGAAGCTCTGGGGCCAACGTCCTGACTTTC
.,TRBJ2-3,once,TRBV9,CASSVERGTDTQYF,TGTGCCAGCAGCGTAGAAAGGGGCACAGATACGCAGTATTTT